The source of this T cell receptor beta chain is a study of cytomegalovirus exposure and HLA in healthy donors. Study-wide background: Findings of an earlier analysis included roughly 120 million unique TCR beta sequences from some 190 million T cells.

The PCR contained 60 Vbeta and 13 Jbeta primers. Profiling relied on immunoSEQ multiplex PCR, and the TCRdb table lists in-frame clones only, not all of them. Found here are 150,000 or so clones, about 74% of them singletons; the top ten hold around 4%. The CDR3 is 14 residues long. Germline CDR1 reads SGHTA; CDR2 reads FQGNSA. The ends were cut back, 5 bases at V and 2 bases at J, with 12 bases in the middle. The source material was PBMCs. This sequence originates from a man between 18 and 35 years old in good health and CMV-seropositive. J is TRBJ1-2 and V is TRBV7-2; a possible D gene is TRBD1 (6 bases). CDR3 amino acids: CASSHQGTNYGYTF. CDR3 DNA sequence: TGTGCCAGCAGCCACCAGGGGACCAACTATGGCTACACCTTC.